This T cell receptor beta chain originates from a study of CD8 T cells in ankylosing spondylitis. Libraries of TCR beta came from quantitative 5'-RACE with molecular barcodes. Via MiXCR, TCRdb re-called the 5' RACE reads, giving one row per CDR3 protein. The sample includes 100,000 to 150,000 distinct CDR3 sequences, 17% seen only once; the top ten take roughly a third. This clonotype was found a few times. Its target is not known. In germline, CDR1 is MGHRA, CDR2 YSYEKL. V dropped 4 bases and J dropped 0 bases, with 16 bases sitting between them. The CDR3 has 17 amino acids. The study's findings and limits: A TCR beta motif made of roughly eight highly homologous variants seemed typical of ankylosing spondylitis blood. Reports say disease-linked clones showed up significantly more in matched ankylosing spondylitis synovial fluid.

The V gene is TRBV4-1, the J gene TRBJ2-1; D gene unclear. The sequencing input was blood, either unsorted or a sorted T cell fraction (not recorded which). The clonotype was recovered from a male donor with ankylosing spondylitis. The CDR3 nucleotides are TGCGCCAGCAGCCCCACTCTTGGGGATCCCTCCTACAATGAGCAGTTCTTC. This encodes CASSPTLGDPSYNEQFF.